The rows below give T cell receptor beta chains drawn from one sample of a study of blood T cell repertoires in COVID-19. Produced via immunoSEQ multiplex PCR; TCRdb's table is partial and in-frame only. This sample carries roughly 200,000 clones, approximately 83% of them seen once, and the ten largest clones take about 3.3%. Sequenced: peripheral blood. The receptors were gathered from a man aged 55 to 69 with acute or convalescent COVID-19. The CDR3 runs from the conserved cysteine through the conserved F or W. Fields, in order: D gene, J gene, clone size, V gene, CDR3 protein, CDR3 DNA. The D gene is left open where the match is weak. Rows may omit the clone size; those that give it use once, few, many or a size class.

>TRBD2|TRBJ2-5|NA|TRBV9
CASSVGSGTNSQETQYF
TGTGCCAGCAGCGTAGGCTCCGGGACTAACTCCCAAGAGACCCAGTACTTC
>NA|TRBJ1-1|NA|TRBV11-2
CASSLQGSTEAFF
TGTGCCAGCAGCCTACAGGGTTCCACTGAAGCTTTCTTT
>TRBD1|TRBJ2-7|NA|TRBV5-1
CASSTDYRGIIYEQYF
TGCGCCAGCAGCACCGATTACAGGGGTATTATATACGAGCAGTACTTC
>TRBD1|TRBJ1-1|NA|TRBV2
CASSPGQGRANTEAFF
TGTGCCAGCAGCCCGGGACAGGGGAGGGCTAACACTGAAGCTTTCTTT
>TRBD1|TRBJ2-7|NA|TRBV19
CASSIGDRDPYEQYF
TGTGCCAGTAGTATAGGGGACAGGGACCCCTACGAGCAGTACTTC
>TRBD1|TRBJ2-2|NA|TRBV7-8
CASSQTGTGGSRAGELFF
TGTGCCAGCAGCCAAACCGGGACAGGGGGCTCTCGGGCCGGGGAGCTGTTTTTT
>NA|TRBJ2-1|once|TRBV29-1
CSVVTGYNEQFF
TGCAGCGTTGTGACTGGATACAATGAGCAGTTCTTC
>NA|TRBJ2-4|NA|TRBV6-5
CASSPGLFGYF
TGTGCCAGCAGTCCAGGACTCTTCGGGTACTTC
>TRBD1|TRBJ1-1|NA|TRBV7-3
CASSPDRGRNTEAFF
TGTGCCAGCAGCCCCGACAGGGGAAGAAACACTGAAGCTTTCTTT
>TRBD2|TRBJ2-3|few|TRBV7-9
CATSYWTSGGDTQYF
TGTGCCACCTCCTACTGGACTAGCGGGGGAGATACGCAGTATTTT
>NA|TRBJ2-5|NA|TRBV7-6
CASSHLGAAQETQYF
TGTGCCAGCAGCCACTTAGGAGCAGCCCAAGAGACCCAGTACTTC
>TRBD1|TRBJ1-5|once|TRBV28
CASSLGTGRLSQPQHF
TGTGCCAGCAGTTTAGGGACAGGGAGATTAAGTCAGCCCCAGCATTTT
>TRBD1|TRBJ1-5|NA|TRBV19
CASSKTGDSGPQHF
TGTGCCAGTAGTAAAACAGGGGACAGCGGACCCCAGCATTTT
>TRBD1|TRBJ1-6|NA|TRBV18
CASSPGTGYGSPLHF
TGTGCCAGCTCACCAGGGACAGGGTATGGGTCACCCCTCCACTTT
>TRBD2|TRBJ2-7|NA|TRBV19
CASSIKGIAGASYEQYF
TGTGCCAGTAGTATCAAAGGTATAGCGGGAGCCTCCTACGAGCAGTACTTC
>TRBD2|TRBJ2-7|NA|TRBV28
CASLAGAGNYEQYF
TGTGCCAGTCTTGCGGGAGCTGGCAACTACGAGCAGTACTTC
>TRBD2|TRBJ2-3|NA|TRBV30
CAWSSGGPRTDTQYF
TGTGCCTGGTCGTCGGGAGGCCCGCGCACAGATACGCAGTATTTT
>NA|TRBJ2-3|NA|TRBV11-1
CASSLRDLGTDTQYF
TGTGCCAGCAGCTTAAGAGATCTTGGCACAGATACGCAGTATTTT
>TRBD1|TRBJ2-4|NA|TRBV5-1
CASSLVGGGVNIQYF
TGCGCCAGCAGCTTGGTAGGGGGCGGAGTAAACATTCAGTACTTC
>NA|TRBJ1-4|NA|TRBV5-5
CASSLAVDGATNEKLFF
TGTGCCAGCAGCTTGGCGGTCGACGGAGCAACTAATGAAAAACTGTTTTTT
>TRBD2|TRBJ2-2|NA|TRBV7-3
CASSPPSGTSGFGELFF
TGTGCCAGCAGCCCGCCTTCCGGGACTAGCGGGTTCGGGGAGCTGTTTTTT
>NA|TRBJ1-6|NA|TRBV2
CASRRAGSPLHF
TGTGCCAGCCGCAGGGCAGGATCACCCCTCCACTTT
>NA|TRBJ1-3|NA|TRBV19
CASSIQGGSGNTIYF
TGTGCCAGTAGTATTCAAGGGGGATCTGGAAACACCATATATTTT
>TRBD1|TRBJ2-1|NA|TRBV7-9
CASSRTGVHYNEQFF
TGTGCCAGCAGCCGGACAGGGGTTCACTACAATGAGCAGTTCTTC
>TRBD2|TRBJ2-7|few|TRBV7-2
CASSLGTSGTYEQYF
TGTGCCAGCAGCTTGGGGACTAGCGGCACCTACGAGCAGTACTTC
>TRBD2|TRBJ2-2|once|TRBV7-9
CASSLVRTSPGELFF
TGTGCCAGCAGCTTAGTTAGGACTAGCCCCGGGGAGCTGTTTTTT
>NA|TRBJ2-3|NA|TRBV4-2
CASSQWGGGQYTQYF
TGTGCCAGCAGTCAATGGGGCGGGGGCCAATATACGCAGTATTTT
>NA|TRBJ1-1|few|TRBV3-1/TRBV3-2
CASSGGSNTEAFF
TGTGCCAGCAGCGGAGGATCGAACACTGAAGCTTTCTTT
>NA|TRBJ2-1|NA|TRBV4-2
CASSQDLGGSYNEQFF
TGTGCCAGCAGCCAAGATCTGGGGGGCTCCTACAATGAGCAGTTCTTC
>TRBD1|TRBJ2-1|NA|TRBV7-9
CASSLVGTGKSYNEQFF
TGTGCCAGCAGCTTAGTCGGGACAGGTAAATCCTACAATGAGCAGTTCTTC
>TRBD1|TRBJ2-2|NA|TRBV5-1
CASSPGQGAGGELFF
TGCGCCAGCAGCCCGGGACAGGGGGCCGGCGGGGAGCTGTTTTTT
>NA|TRBJ2-1|NA|TRBV7-2
CASSLGSGQSYNEQFF
TGTGCCAGCAGCTTAGGGTCCGGACAGAGTTACAATGAGCAGTTCTTC
>TRBD1|TRBJ1-1|NA|TRBV6-4
CASSASGTANTEAFF
TGTGCCAGCAGTGCCTCCGGGACAGCGAACACTGAAGCTTTCTTT
>NA|TRBJ2-7|NA|TRBV24-1
CATSDSYEQYF
TGTGCCACCAGTGATTCGTACGAGCAGTACTTC
>NA|TRBJ1-1|NA|TRBV11-2
CASSSLGSTEAFF
TGTGCCAGCAGCTCCCTAGGGAGCACTGAAGCTTTCTTT
>NA|TRBJ1-2|NA|TRBV10-3
CAISESRVGYTF
TGTGCCATCAGTGAGTCGAGGGTTGGCTACACCTTC
>NA|TRBJ1-2|NA|TRBV19
CASNRKEAGYTF
TGTGCCAGTAATCGGAAAGAGGCTGGCTACACCTTC
>NA|TRBJ2-7|NA|TRBV12-3/TRBV12-4
CASSPAVYEQYF
TGTGCCAGCAGTCCCGCAGTCTACGAGCAGTACTTC
>NA|TRBJ2-7|NA|TRBV15
CATSSSSYEQYF
TGTGCCACCAGCAGTAGCTCCTACGAGCAGTACTTC
>NA|TRBJ1-2|NA|TRBV12-3/TRBV12-4
CASTGRDFGYTF
TGTGCCAGCACGGGTAGGGACTTCGGCTACACCTTC
>NA|TRBJ1-5|NA|TRBV20-1
CSDRVNQPQHF
TGCAGTGACAGGGTAAATCAGCCCCAGCATTTT
>TRBD1|TRBJ1-2|few|TRBV6-5
CASTPRQGAGNGYTF
TGTGCCAGCACCCCTCGACAGGGGGCAGGAAATGGCTACACCTTC